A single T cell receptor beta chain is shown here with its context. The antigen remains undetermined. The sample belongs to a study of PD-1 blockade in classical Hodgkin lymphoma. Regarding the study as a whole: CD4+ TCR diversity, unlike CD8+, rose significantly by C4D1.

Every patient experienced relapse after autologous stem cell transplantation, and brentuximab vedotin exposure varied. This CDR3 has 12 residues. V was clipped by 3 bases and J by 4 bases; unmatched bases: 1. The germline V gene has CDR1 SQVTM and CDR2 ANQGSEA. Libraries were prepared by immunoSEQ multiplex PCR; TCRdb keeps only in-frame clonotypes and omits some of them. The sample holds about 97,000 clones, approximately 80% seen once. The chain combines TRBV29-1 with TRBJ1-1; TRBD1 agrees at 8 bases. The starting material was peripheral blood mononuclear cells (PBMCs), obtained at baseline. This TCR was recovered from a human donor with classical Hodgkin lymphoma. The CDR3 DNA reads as TGCAGCGTTGATGGACAGGGCACTGAAGCTTTCTTT. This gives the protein CSVDGQGTEAFF.